The 10 T cell receptor beta chains below were found in one sample sequenced in a study of blood T cell repertoires in COVID-19. The method was immunoSEQ multiplex PCR; TCRdb's version includes in-frame clones alone and lacks a portion of them. The sample lists 100,000 to 150,000 clones, around 86% occurring once. Sequencing input: peripheral blood. The receptors shown here come from a man in his 60s with acute or convalescent COVID-19.

The chain employs TRBV7-9 and TRBJ2-2; the D is unclear. V shed 4 bases and J shed 6 bases, with 9 bases lying between them. The CDR3 is 13 amino acids. The germline CDR1 and CDR2 sequences are SEHNR and FQNEAQ (reference sequence). In DNA, the CDR3 is TGTGCCAGCAGCTCCCTCTCCCCCGGGGAGCTGTTTTTT. This sequence encodes CASSSLSPGELFF.

CDR3 in DNA: TGTGCCAGCTGGGGCCTAGCGGGAGCCAGCTCCTACAATGAGCAGTTCTTC. This sequence encodes CASWGLAGASSYNEQFF. The chain is built from TRBV28 and TRBJ2-1; 10 positions agree with TRBD2. Germline V gives CDR1 MDHEN, CDR2 SYDVKM. With 8 bases clipped from V and 0 bases from J, the junction kept 10 bases outside the gene matches. The CDR3 loop spans 17 amino acids.

The chain joins TRBV7-9 to TRBJ1-1, with D maybe TRBD1 (5 bases). The germline V and J ends were trimmed by 1 base and 4 bases, with 10 bases remaining between them. Germline CDR1 and CDR2: SEHNR and FQNEAQ (reference sequence). There are 14 residues in the CDR3. The CDR3 sequence is CASSLGPGSTEAFF. The CDR3, as DNA: TGTGCCAGCAGCTTAGGACCAGGGTCCACTGAAGCTTTCTTT.

The gene calls are TRBV9 and TRBJ2-1, with TRBD2 matching over 8 bases. This CDR3 comprises 18 residues. Looked up from germline, CDR1 is SGDLS and CDR2 is YYNGEE. V trimming: 1 base; J trimming: 7 bases; junction bases outside the gene matches: 16. CDR3 sequence reads: CASSVSRGESGRRNEQFF. The DNA of the CDR3 is TGTGCCAGCAGCGTATCGCGGGGTGAAAGCGGGAGAAGAAATGAGCAGTTCTTC.

The chain recombines TRBV24-1 with TRBJ1-1; 9 bases agree with TRBD1. CDR3 size: 15 residues. CDR1 and CDR2 (germline): KGHDR, SFDVKD. The trim removed 5 bases at V and 3 bases at J, leaving 6 bases unmatched. For the CDR3, the DNA is TGTGCCACCAGTGCCTCCAGGACAGGGGACACTGAAGCTTTCTTT. Its translation: CATSASRTGDTEAFF.

V and J are TRBV7-3 and TRBJ1-3, with TRBD1 matching over 10 bases. Trimming cost V 2 bases and J 8 bases; bases outside gene matches: 15. The CDR3 has 18 residues. Germline V gives CDR1 SGHTA, CDR2 FQGTGA. The CDR3 coding sequence is TGTGCCAGCAGCTTATTCCTCCGGGACAGGGGATTTGGGGACACCATATATTTT. This codes for CASSLFLRDRGFGDTIYF.

The CDR3 protein is CASSWGIGDEQFF. In nucleotides, the CDR3 is TGTGCCAGCAGTTGGGGAATCGGGGATGAGCAGTTCTTC. This chain connects TRBV12-3 or TRBV12-4 to TRBJ2-1, with D maybe TRBD2 (5 bases). The CDR3 loop spans 13 amino acids. The germline V and J ends were trimmed by 4 bases and 8 bases, with 12 bases remaining between them.

The chain couples TRBV10-2 to TRBJ1-5; 8 bases match TRBD1. V was pared by 6 bases and J by 1 base, with 8 bases of the junction left unmatched. Per germline, CDR1 WSHSY and CDR2 SAAADI. This CDR3 is 16 amino acids long. CDR3 loop: CASRTGEGMSNQPQHF. CDR3 bases: TGCGCCAGCAGGACAGGGGAGGGGATGAGCAATCAGCCCCAGCATTTT.

This clone was counted between two and nine times. This sequence joins TRBV30 and TRBJ1-2; 9 nucleotides align to TRBD1. The CDR3 length is 16 residues. Per the germline V gene, CDR1 is GTSNPN and CDR2 is SVGIG (reference sequence). The V segment lost 7 bases and the J segment 7 bases; nucleotides outside the gene matches: 19. The CDR3 spells CASYRDRVLSGGGYTF. The CDR3 region has the DNA TGTGCCTCTTACCGGGACAGGGTTCTTTCGGGTGGTGGCTACACCTTC.

This clone was seen only a few times. This chain uses TRBV7-9 with TRBJ1-4, with 8 bases aligning to TRBD1. Germline V gene data show CDR1 as SEHNR and CDR2 as FQNEAQ (reference sequence). CDR3 size: 16 residues. The V and J ends lost 2 bases and 7 bases, in that order; junction bases with no gene match: 9. CDR3 amino acids: CASSLRTGPRGEKLFF. Written as DNA, the CDR3 is TGTGCCAGCAGCTTAAGGACAGGGCCCCGAGGTGAAAAACTGTTTTTT.